Listed here is a single T cell receptor (beta chain). This receptor's antigen is unknown. No base quality values were provided; no much bigger clone lies one nucleotide off. The sample comes from a study of blood T cell repertoires in COVID-19 (TCRdb year 2020). Some background on the complete study: Samples from collaborators originated in the United States, Italy and Spain and spanned both the acute and convalescent phases of COVID-19. The material from the prospective study consisted of cDNA or gDNA derived from T cells, B-cell-depleted T cells, or PBMCs. Deeply sampled blood TCRbeta repertoires from subjects exposed to, actively infected with, or recovered from COVID-19 were included in the dataset. The repertoires were made available in a free public database intended to serve as a resource for research on the immune response to SARS-CoV-2. The samples were drawn from the first 160 participants of the ongoing ImmuneRACE study and from over 950 subjects provided by 6 global collaborators. A de-identified subject ID, COVID-19 status, age in years and sex were almost always included in the sample metadata. Where available, HLA class I and class II types were taken from metadata supplied by the sample provider and were not determined by assay-based typing. General conclusions and limits of the study: How much clinical and demographic metadata was included differed by source and by participant, and the metadata was provided uncurated.

In Seattle, one collaborating source enrolled patients while the infection was active and tracked those patients longitudinally over the course of disease. Collaborating institutions collected whole blood in K2EDTA tubes following their own protocols. For TCRbeta analysis, collaborator samples were shipped as frozen whole blood, as isolated PBMCs, or as DNA extracted from either sample type. TCRbeta CDR3 regions were amplified from genomic DNA using the immunoSEQ Assay, a bias-controlled multiplex PCR. From the authors' description of their analysis: Nucleated cell counts per sample were estimated from amplification of reference gene primers within the assay. To quantify the absolute abundance of each unique TCRbeta CDR3 rearrangement, sequence reads were collapsed and filtered. For each sample, productive Simpson clonality was calculated as the square root of Simpson's diversity index across productive rearrangements. TCRdb obtained this table from immuneACCESS and retained in-frame rearrangements with V and J assigned. These tables miss some clones; where compared with another copy, unresolved V genes account for less than half of the shortfall, and the remainder is unexplained. Clonal size and the V and J genes are those of that table, whereas D and trimming came from the DNA. Within this sample are 250,000 to 300,000 clones, with over 70% of them counted one time only. The ten largest clones take up 10% of the sample.

The source of this sequence is a woman aged 70-85 years with COVID-19, enrolled during active disease. The sequenced material came from peripheral blood.

The DNA is as follows: TGTGCCTGGAGTGGGACAGGGGCTGGAGAGACCCAGTACTTC. The translation is CAWSGTGAGETQYF. The chain was built from TRBV30 and TRBJ2-5; TRBD1 aligns with 9 central bases. Trimming removed 1 base from V and 4 bases from J; the gene matches leave 4 bases unexplained. The CDR3 has 14 amino acids, counting the end cysteine and phenylalanine. CDR3 DNA is the only sequence kept; it has 42 bases, read in frame from the first base. Looking up the germline V gene (reference sequence) yields CDR1 GTSNPN and CDR2 SVGIG.